Sequencing of this TCR beta chain was carried out in a study of identical twins (dated by TCRdb to the mid-2010s). Regarding the study in general: To test whether fetal clonotypes persist, the study used deep sequencing on TCR alpha and beta repertoires from monozygotic twins, unrelated adults of various ages, and cord blood. To rule out contamination, the twin experiments were replicated at different times with different library preparation protocols.

Receptors were amplified or captured by 5' RACE. TCRdb names Illumina HiSeq 2000 as the instrument used. Template switching introduced a universal primer binding site; the final cDNA contained a unique molecular identifier, enabling accurate counting of TCR cDNA molecules. Specific primers in the conserved constant-segment region were used to synthesize first-strand cDNA for the TCR alpha and beta chains. Each cDNA library was double barcoded, with a SMART-Mk sample barcode plus Illumina barcodes, to control for contamination. TruSeq adapter sequences, together with Illumina sample barcodes, were added in two successive PCR steps. The Illumina HiSeq platform was used with custom primers to sequence TCR alpha and beta cDNA libraries. On the authors' methods: MiGEC processed the raw reads to extract unique molecular identifiers, while MiXCR was used to determine the CDR3 positions. Recombination models were inferred per individual with the repgenHMM and IGoR tools using an EM algorithm. Shared clonotype analysis was performed with the tcR package in R, normalizing sharing by the product of cloneset sizes. To study raw recombination without the effects of thymic and clonal selection, out-of-frame nonproductive sequences were analyzed. TCRdb itself trimmed the public reads at Q25 with fastp, ran MiXCR and retained productive beta chains. Each entry merges the rows of one CDR3 protein and shows their most common DNA and genes. TCRdb, rather than the study authors, made the V and J calls. Across this sample there are 230,000 or so distinct CDR3 sequences, with about 9% seen only once. The top ten constitute 3% of the sample.

The CDR1 and CDR2 encoded by the germline V gene are SGHVS and FNYEAQ. The CDR3 starts with the cysteine, ends with the phenylalanine, and has 16 residues. Just the 48-base CDR3 DNA is kept, in frame starting at base 1. Relative to germline, V is 5 bases shorter and J is 0 bases shorter, with 15 bases between their ends. Every donor was a healthy Caucasian. Three pairs of female monozygotic twins, all aged roughly 18 to 30 years, made up the twin cohort. Positive isolation kits from Invitrogen were used to isolate CD4+ and CD8+ T cell populations. This clonotype has a count of ten or more. Its antigen is currently not known. Base qualities are not recorded, but no much larger clone differs from it by a single base. The study at large found these results: The excess sharing between twins in beta out-of-frame sequences was weaker because fewer shared sequences reduced the signal-to-noise ratio. Fewer insertions were carried by abundant cord blood beta clonotypes, a similar but weaker trend appeared in young adult naive repertoires, and no such trend appeared in memory repertoires. Invariant T cells such as MAIT and iNKT could partly confound zero-insertion analyses, although diverse VJ usage argued against such confounding for most clonotypes. Because the same donors could not be followed over many years, conclusions were based on cross-sectional statistical analysis. Recombination models systematically underestimated out-of-frame TCR alpha sharing in monozygotic twins but agreed with sharing between unrelated individuals. Compared with coincidental sharing between unrelated individuals, out-of-frame TCR alpha sequences shared between twins showed an excess of sequences with low generation probability.

The sample was also linked to a second study, of yellow fever vaccine responses in identical twins. The second investigation adds: The T cell response to vaccination in identical twins was reported by the authors to appear partly convergent and partly personalized. In identical twins, the study followed T cell clones that responded to the vaccine with precision.

The sample was CD8+ T cells sorted from blood. The rearranged segments are TRBV7-6 and TRBJ2-3; perhaps TRBD1 is the D gene, with 6 bases matching. The clonotype originates from a woman aged 18-29 years in good health. The CDR3: CASSGDQGISTDTQYF. The sequenced DNA is TGTGCCAGCAGCGGCGACCAGGGGATTAGCACAGATACGCAGTATTTT.